The clone carrying this T cell receptor (beta chain) was picked up a small number of times. Its antigen is undetermined. Per germline, CDR1 SGDLS and CDR2 YYNGEE. With 2 bases removed from V and 9 bases from J, the gap between germline ends came to 9 bases. There are 12 residues in the CDR3. The TCR cDNA carried a universal primer site and UMIs from 5'RACE template switching. Via MiXCR, TCRdb re-called the 5' RACE reads, giving one row per CDR3 protein. The repertoire includes approximately 610,000 distinct CDR3 sequences, about a sixth of them detected once, and 17% sits in the top ten. This record comes from a study of T cells after yellow fever vaccination. Study findings and constraints: Clones that expanded after primary vaccination mostly reappeared after the booster (96% CD4, 88% CD8).

The chain couples TRBV9 to TRBJ2-1; tentatively, D is TRBD2 (6 bases). Sequencing used PBMCs, obtained less than 6 days after the first yellow fever vaccination. The TCR was taken from a man aged 18-30 years who received the YFV17D yellow fever vaccine. This CDR3 reads CASSVQGGEQFF. For the CDR3, the DNA is TGTGCCAGCAGCGTCCAGGGAGGTGAGCAGTTCTTC.